The text below deals with one TCR beta chain. This CDR3 is built from 14 residues. The V end lost 4 bases, the J end lost 5 bases, and 14 bases lay between the germline ends. CDR1 MNHEY and CDR2 SVGAGI come from the germline V gene. The sample comes from a study of blood T cell repertoires in COVID-19. Study summary: Sites across the United States, Italy and Spain contributed samples from acute and convalescent COVID-19.

Followed longitudinally, the Seattle patients had been enrolled during active infection. Clones were read by immunoSEQ multiplex PCR, and TCRdb kept only the in-frame ones, dropping some. Seen here are about 120,000 clones, nearly 90% observed once, and the top ten hold 3.8%. V is TRBV6-5 and J is TRBJ1-1; D might be TRBD1 (5 bases). The sequence was collected from a woman aged 60 to 75 with COVID-19, enrolled during active disease. The sequenced sample consisted of peripheral blood. CDR3 in amino acids: CASSSRGQVTEAFF. CDR3 in DNA: TGTGCCAGCAGTTCTAGGGGCCAGGTAACTGAAGCTTTCTTT.